A single sample is the source of the 25 T cell receptor beta chains below, sequenced in a study of blood T cell repertoires in COVID-19. Sequenced by immunoSEQ multiplex PCR; TCRdb stores in-frame clones only, minus some. This sample has about 130,000 clones; about 83% occur once, and the top ten carry around a tenth. Material: peripheral blood. The receptors here all came from a man in his forties with active or convalescent COVID-19.

The chain combines TRBV29-1 with TRBJ2-1; maybe TRBD1 (7 bases). With 8 bases removed from V and 7 bases from J, the gap between germline ends came to 21 bases. The CDR3 spans 14 residues. Germline lookup yields CDR1 SQVTM and CDR2 ANQGSEA. The DNA of the CDR3 is TGCAGCTCCAGGGGGACGGGGGCCGGGAATGAGCAGTTCTTC. Protein: CSSRGTGAGNEQFF.

The chain joins TRBV30 to TRBJ1-4, with D uncertain. The V gene's germline CDR1 is GTSNPN and CDR2 SVGIG (reference sequence). V was trimmed by 8 bases and J by 7 bases, leaving 20 bases between them. The CDR3 covers 14 residues. DNA for the CDR3: TGTGCCCTCAAGACACACTCAGGTAGTGAAAAACTGTTTTTT. Its translation: CALKTHSGSEKLFF.

The J gene is TRBJ2-3, the V gene TRBV9, with 7 bases that match TRBD1. There are 12 residues in the CDR3. Looked up from germline, CDR1 is SGDLS and CDR2 is YYNGEE. V shed 4 bases, J shed 7 bases, and the junction held 3 bases outside the gene matches. In DNA form, the CDR3 reads TGTGCCAGCAGCCGGGGACAGAATACGCAGTATTTT. As protein: CASSRGQNTQYF.

The chain has TRBV3-1 (or the pseudogene TRBV3-2) and TRBJ1-3, with a possible D match to TRBD1 (5 bases). This CDR3 is built from 14 residues. The germline V and J ends were trimmed by 1 base and 6 bases, with 10 bases remaining between them. Germline V gives CDR1 LGHDT, CDR2 YNNKEL (reference sequence). In nucleotides, the CDR3 is TGTGCCAGCAGCCAAGGGGCGGGGGTAAACACCATATATTTT. This gives the protein CASSQGAGVNTIYF.

The DNA for the CDR3 is TGTGCCAGCAGCTTAATGCAATCGGGTTCGGGTACTGAAGCTTTCTTT. This gives the protein CASSLMQSGSGTEAFF. The rearrangement links TRBV7-3 to TRBJ1-1; no firm D call. Trimming removed 1 base at V and 5 bases at J, with 17 bases between. CDR3 size: 16 residues. Germline loops: CDR1 SGHTA, CDR2 FQGTGA.

The rearrangement joins TRBV7-2 to TRBJ2-7; D call uncertain. The CDR3 consists of 15 residues. The germline V and J ends were trimmed by 2 bases and 0 bases, with 11 bases remaining between them. Germline CDR1 reads SGHTA; CDR2 reads FQGNSA. CDR3 loop: CASSLNGGSSYEQYF. DNA of the CDR3: TGTGCCAGCAGCTTAAACGGCGGAAGCTCCTACGAGCAGTACTTC.

The chain joins TRBV7-2 to TRBJ2-7; 7 nucleotides line up with TRBD1. Germline assignment: CDR1 SGHTA and CDR2 FQGNSA. The CDR3 spans 15 residues. V was clipped by 5 bases and J by 0 bases; unmatched bases: 7. The CDR3 DNA follows: TGTGCCAGCAGCCCCGGACAGGCGATCTCCTACGAGCAGTACTTC. Translating it yields CASSPGQAISYEQYF.

V is TRBV6-2 or TRBV6-3 and J is TRBJ1-5, with a possible D match to TRBD1 (5 bases). V was clipped by 2 bases and J by 0 bases, with 11 bases between them. Germline CDR1 MNHEY, CDR2 SVGEGT. The CDR3 is 16 residues long. CDR3 residues: CASSYTPRDSNQPQHF. For the CDR3, the DNA is TGTGCCAGCAGTTACACACCCAGGGATAGCAATCAGCCCCAGCATTTT.

The rearrangement joins TRBV3-1 (or the pseudogene TRBV3-2) to TRBJ2-2; D remains unclear. Germline CDR1 and CDR2: LGHDT and YNNKEL (reference sequence). V was trimmed by 8 bases and J by 5 bases, leaving 9 bases between them. CDR3 length equals 12 residues. In DNA, the CDR3 is TGTGCCAGCGATTCGAGGACCGGGGAGCTGTTTTTT. Translating gives CASDSRTGELFF.

The V gene is TRBV7-2, the J gene TRBJ1-4; TRBD1 aligns across 8 bases. Germline loops: CDR1 SGHTA, CDR2 FQGNSA. The CDR3 extends over 16 amino acids. V dropped 7 bases and J dropped 3; count of bases not matched to a gene: 10. The CDR3 region has the DNA TGTGCCAGCACGCAGGGGGCGGCGATGGCTAATGAAAAACTGTTTTTT. Amino acids: CASTQGAAMANEKLFF.

V gene TRBV6-6 combines with J gene TRBJ1-5; 7 nucleotides match TRBD1. The V gene end was trimmed by 0 bases and the J gene end by 4 bases; junction bases not matched to a gene: 6. Germline V CDR1 and CDR2: MNHNY, SVGAGI (reference sequence). The CDR3 covers 16 residues. CDR3 region: CASSYSSHRGNQPQHF. CDR3 in DNA: TGTGCCAGCAGTTACTCGAGTCACAGGGGAAATCAGCCCCAGCATTTT.

The chain has TRBV5-1 and TRBJ2-6, with D possibly TRBD1 on 7 matching bases. Germline CDR1 reads SGHRS; CDR2 reads YFSETQ. The CDR3 runs 17 residues. The V end lost 4 bases, the J end lost 3 bases, and 17 bases lay between the germline ends. CDR3 coding DNA: TGCGCCAGCAGCCAAACGCGACAGGGACTTGGGGCCAACGTCCTGACTTTC. Amino acid sequence: CASSQTRQGLGANVLTF.

This rearrangement joins TRBV9 to TRBJ2-7; tentatively, D is TRBD1 (6 bases). V was cut by 3 bases and J by 1 base, with 17 bases left in between. The CDR3 is 16 residues long. Germline loops: CDR1 SGDLS, CDR2 YYNGEE. CDR3 amino acids: CASSGDSGTPSYEQYF. CDR3 coding DNA: TGTGCCAGCAGCGGCGACTCCGGGACACCGTCCTACGAGCAGTACTTC.

The rearrangement joins TRBV3-1 (or the pseudogene TRBV3-2) to TRBJ1-5, with a weak D call TRBD1 (5 bases). Trimming shortened V by 1 base and J by 7 bases, and 8 bases separated the two germline ends. Per the germline V gene, CDR1 is LGHDT and CDR2 is YNNKEL (reference sequence). The CDR3 length is 13 residues. For the CDR3, the DNA is TGTGCCAGCAGCCAAGGTGGGGGGCAGCCCCAGCATTTT. It translates to CASSQGGGQPQHF.

The gene calls are TRBV4-1 and TRBJ2-4; maybe TRBD1 (7 bases). V shed 0 bases and J shed 6 bases, with 12 bases lying between them. Germline-derived CDR1 and CDR2 are MGHRA and YSYEKL. This CDR3 contains 15 residues. The CDR3 is CASSQDQQGGNIQYF. The CDR3 nucleotides are TGCGCCAGCAGCCAAGATCAGCAGGGGGGAAACATTCAGTACTTC.

This chain links TRBV9 with TRBJ1-4, with 7 positions matching TRBD1. Germline CDR1 and CDR2: SGDLS and YYNGEE. Losses at the gene ends were 4 bases for V and 1 base for J; bases not matched to a gene: 1. This CDR3 is built from 14 residues. The DNA for the CDR3 is TGTGCCAGCAGCCGGACAGGAACTAATGAAAAACTGTTTTTT. Translating it yields CASSRTGTNEKLFF.

V is TRBV15 and J is TRBJ1-1, with D maybe TRBD1 (6 bases). V was shortened by 6 bases and J by 0 bases, with 11 bases between the two germline ends. Germline V lookup: CDR1 LNHNV, CDR2 YYDKDF (reference sequence). The CDR3 runs 14 residues. Here the CDR3 reads CATRVTGMNTEAFF. CDR3 bases: TGTGCCACCAGAGTTACAGGGATGAACACTGAAGCTTTCTTT.

The rearrangement joins TRBV19 to TRBJ1-5; 8 bases fit TRBD1. V lost 4 bases, J lost 1 base, and 6 bases stayed unmatched. This CDR3 contains 16 residues. CDR1 is LNHDA, CDR2 SQIVND, per germline (reference sequence). The CDR3 loop is CASSTPTGVSNQPQHF. The CDR3, as DNA: TGTGCCAGTAGTACCCCGACAGGGGTGAGCAATCAGCCCCAGCATTTT.

This chain joins TRBV3-1 (or the pseudogene TRBV3-2) and TRBJ2-1, with D maybe TRBD2 (6 bases). CDR3 size: 15 residues. The V end was cut by 4 bases, the J end by 4 bases, with 14 bases between. Germline CDR1 reads LGHDT; CDR2 reads YNNKEL (reference sequence). The CDR3 protein is CASSPRGLGYNEQFF. DNA of the CDR3: TGTGCCAGCAGCCCCCGGGGGTTGGGTTACAATGAGCAGTTCTTC.

The genes are TRBV6-5 and TRBJ1-5; 8 bases map to TRBD1. The germline V gene encodes CDR1 MNHEY and CDR2 SVGAGI. J lost 4 bases, V lost 6 bases, and 8 bases had no gene match. This CDR3 is built from 15 residues. The CDR3 sequence is CASRSDRTGNQPQHF. Here the CDR3 DNA reads TGTGCCAGCAGGAGTGATAGGACAGGGAATCAGCCCCAGCATTTT.

This sequence joins TRBV12-5 and TRBJ2-7; D gene unclear. The CDR3 has 15 residues. Trimming cost V 2 bases and J 0 bases, with 11 bases left between them. CDR1 is LGHNT, CDR2 FRNRAP, per germline. The CDR3 loop reads CASGLIPTGSYEQYF. The CDR3, as DNA: TGTGCTAGTGGTTTGATCCCAACCGGCTCCTACGAGCAGTACTTC.

Here the CDR3 DNA reads TGTGCCAGCAGCTTAATGTCAGGGAAAAACAATGAGCAGTTCTTC. Translation gives CASSLMSGKNNEQFF. The J gene is TRBJ2-1, the V gene TRBV7-2; TRBD1 is a possible D gene (5 bases). The V gene lost 2 bases and the J gene lost 5 bases, with 13 bases spanning the gap. Germline V gives CDR1 SGHTA, CDR2 FQGNSA. The CDR3 length is 15 residues.

This rearrangement joins TRBV3-1 (or the pseudogene TRBV3-2) to TRBJ2-7; maybe TRBD1 (6 bases). The CDR3 length is 12 residues. Germline-derived CDR1 and CDR2 are LGHDT and YNNKEL (reference sequence). Trimming shortened V by 1 base and J by 8 bases, and 9 bases separated the two germline ends. CDR3 residues: CASSQAGDKQYF. The CDR3 DNA is TGTGCCAGCAGCCAAGCTGGGGACAAGCAGTACTTC.

The J gene is TRBJ2-3, the V gene TRBV3-1 (or the pseudogene TRBV3-2); the D is unclear. This CDR3 spans 17 amino acids. Germline V gene sequence: CDR1 LGHDT, CDR2 YNNKEL (reference sequence). Trimming removed 0 bases at V and 3 bases at J, with 16 bases between. Written as DNA, the CDR3 is TGTGCCAGCAGCCAAGATCTTAATAGTAACCCGACAGATACGCAGTATTTT. Protein sequence: CASSQDLNSNPTDTQYF.

This sequence joins TRBV19 and TRBJ2-2; D perhaps matches TRBD1 (6 bases). This CDR3 is built from 13 residues. Deletions cut 5 bases from V and 6 bases from J, with 10 bases between. CDR1 and CDR2 from the germline V gene are LNHDA and SQIVND (reference sequence). CDR3 in DNA: TGTGCCAGTAGTGAACAGGGTGCCGGGGAGCTGTTTTTT. Its translation: CASSEQGAGELFF.